This T cell receptor beta chain appears in the sequencing data of a study of T cell responses to AZD1222 COVID-19 vaccine. Looking at the study overall: Some second doses came at about 4 weeks and others at about 12 weeks; these were pooled. Study conclusions and caveats: At baseline, seropositivity was found in only 5 to 7 AZD1222 recipients.

Assay used: immunoSEQ multiplex PCR; TCRdb lists only in-frame clones, some missing. The sample has roughly 150,000 clones; about 90% are singletons. Concerning this clone: Its target is not known.

The material was peripheral blood, obtained on day 0 of AZD1222 vaccination. The sequence was collected from an adult in good health.

CDR3 sequence: CASSYSSSYEQYF. CDR3 DNA sequence: TGTGCCAGCAGTTATTCGTCCTCCTACGAGCAGTACTTC. The chain recombines TRBV6-2 or TRBV6-3 with TRBJ2-7; D remains unclear. Germline V gives CDR1 MNHEY, CDR2 SVGEGT. The V end lost 3 bases, the J end lost 0 bases, and 6 bases lay between the germline ends. The length of the CDR3 is 13 residues.